These 9 T cell receptor beta chains were sequenced from one sample in a study of blood T cell repertoires in COVID-19. Produced via immunoSEQ multiplex PCR; TCRdb's table is partial and in-frame only. This table holds hundreds of thousands of clones, over 75% found once. Sequenced: PBMCs or T cells enriched from blood (not recorded which). These receptors originate from a man aged 30 to 45 with acute COVID-19.

This clone showed up just once. This chain connects TRBV19 to TRBJ2-3; D gene unclear. Per germline, CDR1 LNHDA and CDR2 SQIVND (reference sequence). V lost 11 bases and J lost 3, with 6 bases in between. The CDR3 spans 10 residues. CDR3 DNA: TGTGCCGCAGGAACAGATACGCAGTATTTT. Translating gives CAAGTDTQYF.

The rearrangement links TRBV3-1 (or the pseudogene TRBV3-2) to TRBJ2-3; 11 bases align to TRBD1. The length of the CDR3 is 18 residues. V lost 4 bases and J lost 2; bases outside the gene matches: 11. Per the germline V gene, CDR1 is LGHDT and CDR2 is YNNKEL (reference sequence). The DNA of the CDR3 is TGTGCCAGCAGCCGCCCTGGCGGACAGGGGGCGCTCACAGATACGCAGTATTTT. It yields the protein CASSRPGGQGALTDTQYF.

This clone was counted a single time. The chain couples TRBV28 to TRBJ2-5; 10 nucleotides align to TRBD2. Trimming cost V 2 bases and J 1 base; bases outside gene matches: 7. Germline CDR1 and CDR2: MDHEN and SYDVKM. This CDR3 comprises 17 residues. Written as DNA, the CDR3 is TGTGCCAGCAGTTTAAGGTGGACTAGCGGTATCCAAGAGACCCAGTACTTC. This codes for CASSLRWTSGIQETQYF. Using reference TRBV28 and TRBJ2-5 for the parts outside the CDR3, the full variable domain is DVKVTQSSRYLVKRTGEKVFLECVQDMDHENMFWYRQDPGLGLRLIYFSYDVKMKEKGDIPEGYSVSREKKERFSLILESASTNQTSMYLCASSLRWTSGIQETQYFGPGTRLLVL.

V is TRBV9 and J is TRBJ2-7, with 7 bases fitting TRBD1. CDR1 is SGDLS, CDR2 YYNGEE, per germline. With V trimmed by 0 bases and J by 5 bases, 2 bases remained unmatched. There are 13 residues in the CDR3. Here the CDR3 DNA reads TGTGCCAGCAGCGTAGGACAGGGAAACGAGCAGTACTTC. Translating it yields CASSVGQGNEQYF.

The J gene is TRBJ2-3, the V gene TRBV19; no reliable D call. The CDR3 length is 12 residues. Per germline, CDR1 LNHDA and CDR2 SQIVND (reference sequence). V gave up 4 bases and J gave up 7 bases, with 9 bases separating them. CDR3 region: CASSKTPNTQYF. The CDR3, as DNA: TGTGCCAGTAGTAAGACACCCAATACGCAGTATTTT.

With regard to this clone: A read error is possible here, since a much larger clone lies one base away. V is TRBV9 and J is TRBJ1-3, with D hard to call. There are 12 residues in the CDR3. Germline lookup yields CDR1 SGDLS and CDR2 YYNGEE. Trimming pared 4 bases from V and 4 bases from J, leaving 6 bases between. The CDR3 protein is CASSPRGNTIYF. In DNA form, the CDR3 reads TGTGCCAGCAGCCCCCGGGGAAACACCATATATTTT.

This clone was seen a single time. The chain has TRBV6-5 and TRBJ1-4; 7 bases are a match to TRBD1. CDR1 MNHEY and CDR2 SVGAGI come from the germline V gene. V shed 9 bases, J shed 4 bases, and the junction held 8 bases outside the gene matches. This CDR3 has 14 residues. In DNA form, the CDR3 reads TGTGCCAGTAACACCGGGACAGTTAATGAAAAACTGTTTTTT. As protein: CASNTGTVNEKLFF.

The chain joins TRBV3-1 (or the pseudogene TRBV3-2) to TRBJ2-3; possible D gene TRBD2, 6 bases. Trimming took 1 base from V and 9 from J, leaving 8 bases between them. The CDR3 runs to 12 residues. The germline gives CDR1 LGHDT, CDR2 YNNKEL (reference sequence). Written as DNA, the CDR3 is TGTGCCAGCAGCCAAGCGGCGGGGACGCAGTATTTT. Translating it yields CASSQAAGTQYF.

V and J are TRBV28 and TRBJ1-5; TRBD1 is a possible D gene (5 bases). There are 14 residues in the CDR3. V gave up 7 bases and J gave up 7 bases, with 17 bases separating them. The V gene's germline CDR1 is MDHEN and CDR2 SYDVKM. CDR3 nucleotide sequence: TGTGCCAGCACTCCAACTCGGGGGAGGCAGCCCCAGCATTTT. Its translation: CASTPTRGRQPQHF.